This T cell receptor (beta chain) was sequenced for a study of CD8 T cells in Susac syndrome. Random hexamers primed reverse transcription of about 0.45 to 1 ug RNA. TCRdb used MiXCR to reprocess the immunoSEQ multiplex PCR reads, holding one entry per CDR3 protein. This sample carries tens of thousands of distinct CDR3 sequences, around 96% of them seen once, and the ten largest clones take roughly 0.68%. The receptor was isolated from a human donor with Susac syndrome. Sequences were obtained from CD8+ T cells from PBMCs.

The chain's CDR3 is CASSPTEMTTDTQYF. The CDR3 bases are TGTGCCAGCTCACCGACAGAAATGACCACAGATACGCAGTATTTT. The chain has TRBV18 and TRBJ2-3; a weak D match, TRBD1 (5 bases). Germline loops: CDR1 KGHSH, CDR2 LQKENI. V was clipped by 3 bases and J by 2 bases, with 12 bases between them. CDR3 length equals 15 residues. Complete variable domain (other parts from reference TRBV18 and TRBJ2-3): NAGVMQNPRHLVRRRGQEARLRCSPMKGHSHVYWYRQLPEEGLKFMVYLQKENIIDESGMPKERFSAEFPKEGPSILRIQQVVRGDSAAYFCASSPTEMTTDTQYFGPGTRLTVL.